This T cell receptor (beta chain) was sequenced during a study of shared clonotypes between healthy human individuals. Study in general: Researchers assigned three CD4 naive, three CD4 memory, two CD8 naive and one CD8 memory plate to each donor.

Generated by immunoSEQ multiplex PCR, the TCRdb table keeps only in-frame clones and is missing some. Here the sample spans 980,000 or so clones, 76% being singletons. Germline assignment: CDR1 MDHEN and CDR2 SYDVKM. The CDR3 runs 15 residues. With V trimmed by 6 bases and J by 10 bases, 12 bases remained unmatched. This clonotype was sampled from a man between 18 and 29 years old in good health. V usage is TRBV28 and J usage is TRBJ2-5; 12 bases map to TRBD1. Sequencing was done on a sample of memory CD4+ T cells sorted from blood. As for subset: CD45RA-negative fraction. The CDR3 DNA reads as TGTGCCAGCAGCCCCGGGACAGGGGGCTCCCGGGACCAGTACTTC. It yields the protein CASSPGTGGSRDQYF.